This T cell receptor beta chain stems from a study of shared clonotypes between healthy human individuals (dated by TCRdb to 2018 to 2020). Background for the entire study: Two women and a few men aged 18 to 49 years were included in the cohort. For each donor, CD4 naive and CD4 memory were each given three plates, CD8 naive was given two plates, and CD8 memory was given one plate. To increase sequencing depth and limit assay-specific biases, TCR repertoire library preparation and sequencing were carried out by different laboratories using diverse techniques. To estimate repertoire size and how much clonotype sharing occurs between individuals, the study deeply sequenced the blood TCR repertoires of roughly 5 healthy adults. Each donor's leukapheresis produced roughly between roughly 0.85 and 9.5 billion PBMCs.

TCR CDR3 regions were amplified from genomic DNA by multiplex PCR using the deep immunoSEQ assay. For each cell subset, the extracted genomic DNA was distributed evenly across all wells of several immunoSEQ 96-well plates, and each plate served as one replicate. For sorted subsets, each replicate PCR was loaded with approximately 200 ng genomic DNA, equivalent to 30,000 to 35,000 T cell genomes. Purified libraries were quantified with a Qubit 3.0 fluorometer, sized on a Bioanalyzer 2100, and re-quantified with the KAPA Library Quantification kit. A separate single-read 150-cycle Illumina NextSeq 550 flow cell was used to sequence each immunoSEQ 96-well plate. The published analysis was carried out like this. The immunoSEQ output contained only junctional sequences without quality scores, so filtering could not match that applied to full-length reads. To assign V/J genes and CDR3, sequences were annotated against IMGT germline references using PyIR, a Python wrapper for IgBLAST v1.9. Reads with weak V/J assignments (E-value above 1e-6), missing CDR3, stop codons, out-of-frame junctions, or ambiguous translated residues were removed. A V3J clonotype was defined by an identical inferred V gene, J gene, and CDR3 amino acid sequence. Percentage overlap between repertoires was calculated by dividing the number of shared unique clonotypes by the size of the smaller repertoire. Richness of each repertoire was evaluated using RTK rarefaction, the Chao1 estimator, and Recon v2.1 estimates of unobserved clonotypes. Generation probabilities were computed with OLGA for all TCRbeta clonotypes obtained by the gDNA method from several donors. TCRdb limited this immuneACCESS table to in-frame rearrangements with V and J called. A share of clones is missing; checked studies link under half to unresolved V genes, and the rest is unexplained. From that table come the V and J calls and clone size; the DNA was used to work out D and trimming. Counted in this sample were about 2 million clones; approximately 94% of them appeared once. The ten largest clonotypes hold 0.85% to 1.2% of the sample.

About this clone itself: What antigen it recognizes has not been identified. It has no much larger one-base neighbor in the sample; base qualities were not kept.

CD8 naive samples consisted of CD45RO-negative cells that were positively selected for CCR7, yielding a CD45RA+CCR7+ population without TemRA cells. Healthy HIV-negative adults with no recently reported acute infections or vaccinations were included as donors. Every donor was a Caucasian adult residing in Nashville, Tennessee, USA. Blood was obtained by leukapheresis, after which PBMCs were separated by Ficoll-Histopaque density gradient centrifugation and cryopreserved in liquid nitrogen vapor phase. Analytical flow cytometry was used to check the purity and quantity of every magnetically sorted T cell population. From each sorted fraction, genomic DNA was isolated and quantified by UV absorbance on a Nanodrop 2000c. What the authors observed across the whole study: Across a few donors, 5% to 6% of naive CD4, approximately 3.5% of naive CD8, 2% to 2.5% of memory CD4, and 0.4% to 0.45% of memory CD8 clonotypes were shared. Pairwise subsampling indicated that sequencing depth was expected to affect the degree of clonotype sharing among donors. Compared with non-shared clonotypes, clonotypes shared by all four sorted-subset donors had higher generation probabilities. Estimated clonotype richness was generally larger for naive than for memory subsets. Even with the large sequencing depth, rarefaction of the sorted-subset datasets indicated that sequencing was incomplete. Sampling was restricted to blood, and TCR repertoires in tissues likely differ from the TCR repertoires found in blood. Because the study included a small number of donors, the genetic and exposure-history diversity represented was limited.

Measured from the cysteine to the phenylalanine, the CDR3 is 17 residues long. Only the CDR3 part of the read is kept: 51 bases, read in frame from the first base. CDR1 and CDR2, per the germline V gene, are LGHNA and YSLEER. After removal of 2 bases from V and 7 bases from J, the junction retains 8 bases not matched to a gene. This receptor was taken from a man between 18 and 29 years old in good health. The chain joins TRBV4-3 to TRBJ2-2; TRBD2 fits 12 bases in the junction. Material: naive CD8+ T cells sorted from blood. The sample's cell subset or site label, in plain terms: CD45RA+CCR7+. DNA sequence: TGCGCCAGCAGCCAACGACTAGCGGGAGACAGGGGCGGGGAGCTGTTTTTT. This yields the protein CASSQRLAGDRGGELFF.